This TCR beta chain derives from a study of blood T cell repertoires in COVID-19. Across the whole study: Whether acute or convalescent, the COVID-19 samples came from the United States, Italy and Spain. PBMCs, B-cell-depleted T cells, or T cells provided the cDNA or gDNA that made up the material.

The assay was immunoSEQ multiplex PCR, and TCRdb's table has in-frame clones only and misses some. The sample comprises 150,000 or so clones, around 90% of which are singletons, and 5% rests with the top ten. This CDR3 region has 18 residues. Germline CDR1 reads LGHDT; CDR2 reads YNNKEL (reference sequence). V dropped 1 base and J dropped 8 bases, with 23 bases sitting between them. This clonotype was obtained from a human donor in a cohort sampled during active COVID-19. The sample comprised peripheral blood. The chain is built from TRBV3-1 (or the pseudogene TRBV3-2) and TRBJ1-4, with D possibly matching TRBD1 (6 bases). CDR3 DNA sequence: TGTGCCAGCAGCCAAGCGGTCAATTGGTACAGGGTCAACGAAAAACTGTTTTTT. Translated, it gives CASSQAVNWYRVNEKLFF.